There are a few counts of the clone carrying this T cell receptor (beta chain). What it binds is not known. MiXCR, applied by TCRdb to the 5' RACE reads, yields one record per CDR3 protein. Among about 49,000 distinct CDR3 sequences listed, around 25% were seen once. Germline V gives CDR1 SEHNR, CDR2 FQNEAQ (reference sequence). The CDR3 is made up of 13 amino acids. Between the trimmed V and J ends, which lost 5 bases and 2 bases, there was a span of 7 bases. These data are taken from a study of T-cell memory formation after mild COVID-19. Study results and caveats: CD8+ contracting clones occupied EMRA, while CD4+ ones occupied mainly CM and EM.

The sample consisted of PBMCs or a T cell subset sorted from them (not recorded which). The sequence derives from a man aged 18 to 29 who had mild COVID-19 (a few samples of this study predate the infection). Cell type and time point are not known. The V gene is TRBV7-9, the J gene TRBJ1-5; the D is unclear. The DNA of the CDR3 is TGTGCCAGCAGCCGCGGGGGCAATCAGCCCCAGCATTTT. This translates into CASSRGGNQPQHF.